Each of the 20 T cell receptor beta chains below was sequenced from the same sample in a study of shared clonotypes between healthy human individuals. Profiling relied on immunoSEQ multiplex PCR, and the TCRdb table lists in-frame clones only, not all of them. Of roughly 2.5 million clones listed, more than 80% were seen once; the top ten hold 0.14%. What was sequenced was naive CD4+ T cells sorted from blood. Subset denoted: CD45RA+ positively selected. These receptors all come from a man aged 18 to 35 in good health.

A note on this clone: This CDR3 is also generated by other DNA sequences in the sample. The CDR3 reads CASSYRGTGGTYEQYF. The CDR3 coding sequence is TGTGCCAGCAGTTACCGAGGGACAGGGGGCACCTACGAGCAGTACTTC. The chain joins TRBV6-5 to TRBJ2-7; 12 bases map to TRBD1. Germline V gene data show CDR1 as MNHEY and CDR2 as SVGAGI. V gave up 2 bases and J gave up 2 bases; unmatched junction bases: 4. This CDR3 is 16 amino acids long.

The sample holds a few counts of this clone. The CDR3 protein is CAWSVTRYQPQHF. CDR3 sequence (DNA): TGTGCCTGGAGTGTAACCCGGTATCAGCCCCAGCATTTT. The V gene is TRBV30, the J gene TRBJ1-5; no clear D gene. The CDR3 has 13 amino acids. V was shortened by 0 bases and J by 5 bases, with 8 bases between the two germline ends. CDR1 is GTSNPN, CDR2 SVGIG, per germline (reference sequence).

This clone was detected only a few times. The CDR3 bases are TGTGCCAGTAGTTGGAGTGAAAAACTGTTTTTT. It translates to CASSWSEKLFF. This rearrangement joins TRBV19 to TRBJ1-4; no reliable D call. Germline loops: CDR1 LNHDA, CDR2 SQIVND (reference sequence). V was cut by 5 bases and J by 7 bases, with 5 bases left in between. The CDR3 runs 11 residues.

The chain couples TRBV7-2 to TRBJ2-1; D is possibly TRBD2 (5 bases). Germline V gene data show CDR1 as SGHTA and CDR2 as FQGNSA. V was pared by 5 bases and J by 3 bases, with 20 bases between. The CDR3 runs 17 residues. The CDR3 nucleotides read TGTGCCAGCAGCCCCCGTGGGCGAGCGGTCAACTACAATGAGCAGTTCTTC. It encodes CASSPRGRAVNYNEQFF. The whole variable domain, remainder taken from reference TRBV7-2 and TRBJ2-1, is GAGVSQSPSNKVTEKGKDVELRCDPISGHTALYWYRQSLGQGLEFLIYFQGNSAPDKSGLPSDRFSAERTGGSVSTLTIQRTQQEDSAVYLCASSPRGRAVNYNEQFFGPGTRLTVL.

This clone was seen just once. The chain is built from TRBV5-6 and TRBJ1-5, with TRBD1 matching over 7 bases. The CDR3 has 15 residues. V was pared by 2 bases and J by 5 bases, with 7 bases of the junction left unmatched. Per the germline V gene, CDR1 is SGHDT and CDR2 is YYEEEE. CDR3 amino acids: CASSLLDRDDQPQHF. The CDR3 nucleotides read TGTGCCAGCAGCTTATTAGACAGGGATGATCAGCCCCAGCATTTT.

This clone was counted only a few times. This specimen includes other DNA sequences encoding the same CDR3. CDR3 region: CASSLEYEQYF. In DNA form, the CDR3 reads TGCGCCAGCAGCTTGGAGTACGAGCAGTACTTC. V gene TRBV5-1 combines with J gene TRBJ2-7; D unclear. Germline values: CDR1 SGHRS, CDR2 YFSETQ. V gave up 0 bases and J gave up 4 bases, with 2 bases separating them. CDR3 size: 11 residues. Together with reference TRBV5-1 and TRBJ2-7, the CDR3 gives the full variable domain: KAGVTQTPRYLIKTRGQQVTLSCSPISGHRSVSWYQQTPGQGLQFLFEYFSETQRNKGNFPGRFSGRQFSNSRSEMNVSTLELGDSALYLCASSLEYEQYFGPGTRLTVT.

The rearrangement uses TRBV27 and TRBJ2-6; 9 nucleotides line up with TRBD1. The CDR3 totals 18 residues. Germline-derived CDR1 and CDR2 are MNHEY and SMNVEV (reference sequence). V lost 0 bases, J lost 2 bases, and 5 bases stayed unmatched. CDR3 in amino acids: CASSLSDRGPAGANVLTF. In DNA form, the CDR3 reads TGTGCCAGCAGTTTATCGGACAGGGGCCCGGCTGGGGCCAACGTCCTGACTTTC.

The chain is built from TRBV10-2 and TRBJ2-1; TRBD2 agrees at 7 bases. This CDR3 comprises 13 residues. In germline, CDR1 is WSHSY, CDR2 SAAADI. The V segment lost 4 bases and the J segment 9 bases; nucleotides outside the gene matches: 6. CDR3 in amino acids: CASSATSGIEQFF. Here the CDR3 DNA reads TGCGCCAGCAGTGCTACCAGCGGGATTGAGCAGTTCTTC.

The genes are TRBV9 and TRBJ2-3; tentatively, D is TRBD1 (6 bases). The CDR3 sequence is 15 residues long. CDR1 and CDR2 (germline): SGDLS, YYNGEE. V lost 4 bases, J lost 1 base, and 13 bases lay in between. The CDR3 loop reads CASSFFGGRTDTQYF. In DNA, the CDR3 is TGTGCCAGCAGCTTCTTTGGGGGCCGCACAGATACGCAGTATTTT.

This clone came up a few times. The rearrangement links TRBV11-2 to TRBJ1-1, with D possibly being TRBD1 (5 bases). The CDR3 has 14 residues. Trimming took off 3 bases at V and 0 bases at J, with 8 bases between the two ends. Germline lookup yields CDR1 SGHAT and CDR2 FQNNGV. CDR3 amino acids: CASSFTDMNTEAFF. In DNA form, the CDR3 reads TGTGCCAGCAGCTTTACGGACATGAACACTGAAGCTTTCTTT.

This chain joins TRBV6-5 and TRBJ1-2, with TRBD1 matching over 7 bases. The germline gives CDR1 MNHEY, CDR2 SVGAGI. This CDR3 has 15 residues. The trim removed 7 bases at V and 8 bases at J, leaving 16 bases unmatched. The CDR3, as DNA: TGTGCCAGCACCATTACTTTGGGACAGCCGCTGGGCTACACCTTC. Its protein product is CASTITLGQPLGYTF.

The chain joins TRBV2 to TRBJ2-3; 10 bases map to TRBD2. V shed 7 bases, J shed 6 bases, and the junction held 4 bases outside the gene matches. The germline V gene encodes CDR1 SNHLY and CDR2 FYNNEI. The CDR3 spans 13 residues. CDR3 DNA sequence: TGTGCCAGCAATAGCGGGGGGTCGGATACGCAGTATTTT. It is translated as CASNSGGSDTQYF.

The chain recombines TRBV7-9 with TRBJ1-2, with D hard to call. The germline V gene has CDR1 SEHNR and CDR2 FQNEAQ (reference sequence). The CDR3 has 14 residues. Trimming cost V 5 bases and J 4 bases, with 14 bases left between them. CDR3 coding DNA: TGTGCCAGCAGCCCGGACCTCACCGGCTATGGCTACACCTTC. Protein: CASSPDLTGYGYTF.

The chain is built from TRBV29-1 and TRBJ2-5, with 7 nucleotides matching TRBD1. There are 16 residues in the CDR3. V dropped 7 bases and J dropped 1; count of bases not matched to a gene: 15. CDR1 and CDR2 from the germline V gene are SQVTM and ANQGSEA. The CDR3, as DNA: TGCAGCGGAACTGCTTATCACAGGGGCCCCCAAGAGACCCAGTACTTC. This sequence encodes CSGTAYHRGPQETQYF.

The rearrangement joins TRBV12-2 to TRBJ1-1; the DNA was not compared with TRBD1, the D call given in the table. TRBV12-2 is tagged as a pseudogene. This CDR3 has 17 residues. The CDR3 nucleotides are TGTGCAAGTCGCTACCAACCTCGACAGGTAGCAAACACTGAAGCTTTCTTT. Its protein product is CASRYQPRQVANTEAFF.

Comment on this clone: The same CDR3 can be traced to other DNA sequences in this sample. The chain carries TRBV18 and TRBJ2-5, with D unclear. CDR1 KGHSH and CDR2 LQKENI come from the germline V gene. This CDR3 is 12 amino acids long. V lost 3 bases to trimming and J lost 1 base, with 3 bases between them. CDR3 nucleotide sequence: TGTGCCAGCTCACCGACCCAAGAGACCCAGTACTTC. Translated: CASSPTQETQYF.

The rearrangement links TRBV10-3 to TRBJ1-4; perhaps TRBD1 as D (6 bases). V lost 3 bases, J lost 7 bases, and 9 bases lay in between. The germline CDR1 and CDR2 sequences are ENHRY and SYGVKD. The CDR3 length is 13 residues. The CDR3 DNA is TGTGCCATCAGTGAAGGGGGGCTTGAAAAACTGTTTTTT. Its translation: CAISEGGLEKLFF.

This clone was observed a single time. The chain employs TRBV19 and TRBJ2-7, with 11 nucleotides matching TRBD1. Per the germline V gene, CDR1 is LNHDA and CDR2 is SQIVND (reference sequence). The CDR3 has 15 residues. The junction had 4 bases not matched to a gene; V was cut back by 4 bases and J by 2 bases. CDR3 coding DNA: TGTGCCAGTAGTACCCGGGACAGGGGGACCTACGAGCAGTACTTC. Protein product: CASSTRDRGTYEQYF.

This CDR3 is CASSLMDSGYTF. The CDR3 nucleotides are TGTGCCAGCAGCTTAATGGATTCTGGCTACACCTTC. The V and J genes are TRBV5-5 and TRBJ1-2; D not resolved. Trimming removed 2 bases at V and 7 bases at J, with 9 bases between. The CDR3 has 12 residues. Germline V CDR1 and CDR2: SGHKS, YYEKEE (reference sequence).

V and J are TRBV5-4 and TRBJ2-3, with TRBD2 identical over 14 bases. Trimming at V came to 4 bases and at J to 9 bases, leaving 7 bases not matched to a gene. Germline-derived CDR1 and CDR2 are SGHNT and YYREEE (reference sequence). CDR3 length equals 15 residues. As DNA, the CDR3 is TGTGCCAGCAGCACCGAAGGACTAGCGGGGGGAACGCAGTATTTT. It codes for CASSTEGLAGGTQYF.